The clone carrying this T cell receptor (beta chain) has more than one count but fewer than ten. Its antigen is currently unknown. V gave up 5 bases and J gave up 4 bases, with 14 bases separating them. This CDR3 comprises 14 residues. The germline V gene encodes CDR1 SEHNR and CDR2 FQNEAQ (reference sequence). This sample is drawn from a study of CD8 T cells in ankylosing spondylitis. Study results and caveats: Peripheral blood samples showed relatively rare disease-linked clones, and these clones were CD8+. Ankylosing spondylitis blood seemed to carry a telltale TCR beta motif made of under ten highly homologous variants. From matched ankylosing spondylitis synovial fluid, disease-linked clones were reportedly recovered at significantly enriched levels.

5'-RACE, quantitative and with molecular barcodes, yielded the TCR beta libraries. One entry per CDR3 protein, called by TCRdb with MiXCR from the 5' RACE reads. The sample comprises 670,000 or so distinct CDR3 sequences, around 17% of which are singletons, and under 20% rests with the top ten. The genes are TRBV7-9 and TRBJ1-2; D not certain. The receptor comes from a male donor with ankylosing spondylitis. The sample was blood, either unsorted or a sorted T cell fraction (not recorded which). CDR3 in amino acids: CASSLVDGSYGYTF. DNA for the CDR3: TGTGCCAGCAGCCTAGTGGACGGTTCCTATGGCTACACCTTC.